This T cell receptor beta chain comes out of a study of cytomegalovirus exposure and HLA in healthy donors. Despite likely unrecorded immune exposures, the donors were nominally healthy at the time of sampling. The study, taken as a whole, reports: Later analysis suggested links between common viral pathogens and several top significant clusters. TCR association rates varied by HLA locus in a later analysis, with DRB1 highest and HLA-C lowest. In an earlier analysis, productive rearrangement rates for most beta V segments clustered near 87% or 30%.

The primer mix had 60 Vbeta and 13 Jbeta primers. TCRdb keeps only in-frame clones here, not all; method: immunoSEQ multiplex PCR. The sample has about 190,000 clones; over 80% are singletons. Trimming took off 4 bases at V and 2 bases at J, with 12 bases between the two ends. Germline V gene data show CDR1 as LGHNA and CDR2 as YSLEER. This CDR3 comprises 14 residues. On this clone itself: Its antigen is unknown.

The sequencing sample was made of PBMCs. The chain couples TRBV4-3 to TRBJ2-7; D not resolved. The sequence was obtained from a man aged 35-49 years in good health and CMV-seropositive. The CDR3 region has the DNA TGCGCCAGCAGCCCCGGTGCACCGGCCTACGAGCAGTACTTC. Protein product: CASSPGAPAYEQYF.